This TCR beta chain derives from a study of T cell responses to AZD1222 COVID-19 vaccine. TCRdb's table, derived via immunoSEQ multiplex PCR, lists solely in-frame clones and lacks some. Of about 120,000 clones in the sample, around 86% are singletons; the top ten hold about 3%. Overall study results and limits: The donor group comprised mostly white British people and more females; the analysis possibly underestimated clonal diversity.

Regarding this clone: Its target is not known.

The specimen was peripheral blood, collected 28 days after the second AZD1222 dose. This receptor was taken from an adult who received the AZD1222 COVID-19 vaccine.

The CDR3 DNA sequence: TGTGCCAGTAGTATCACCGGACGGAACAATCAGCCCCAGCATTTT. Residues: CASSITGRNNQPQHF. J is TRBJ1-5 and V is TRBV19; D gene unclear. V lost 3 bases, J lost 3 bases, and 12 bases lay in between. CDR1 and CDR2 from the germline V gene are LNHDA and SQIVND (reference sequence). The length of the CDR3 is 15 residues.